This T cell receptor (beta chain) was sequenced during a study of T cell repertoires in cytomegalovirus infection. Study at large: Matching HLA type and CMV infection were both indicated by public TCR beta signatures.

In the case of this clonotype: Its antigen is not known.

This CDR3 spans 20 amino acids. The trim removed 1 base at V and 3 bases at J, leaving 17 bases unmatched. Study outcomes and limitations: In two of eight donors, the top clonotype was HLA-C-restricted CMV-specific. The cumulative frequency of public TCR beta families distinguished individuals who carried CMV together with the relevant HLA.

From the reads, TCRdb called clonotypes with MiXCR, one entry per CDR3 protein. Of 150,000 to 200,000 distinct CDR3 sequences listed, about 21% are singletons. This TCR came from a human donor in good health (CMV status not recorded). Some clones in this sample may be carry-over from other donors' samples. Input material: PBMCs. This rearrangement joins TRBV12-3 or TRBV12-4 to TRBJ2-3; 9 bases are a match to TRBD2. The CDR3 reads CASSLGARRGGGARTDTQYF. Here the CDR3 DNA reads TGTGCCAGCAGTTTAGGGGCGAGGCGGGGCGGGGGGGCGCGGACAGATACGCAGTATTTT.